Each of the 12 T cell receptor beta chains below was sequenced from the same sample in a study of T-cell reconstitution after alpha-beta-depleted transplantation in children. Unique molecular identifiers were incorporated when the TCRbeta library was constructed. TCRdb reprocessed the PCR reads via MiXCR and lists one record per CDR3 protein. Altogether some 600,000 distinct CDR3 sequences are present, 13% being singletons, with the ten largest covering over 2%. The sample was PBMCs, mostly from graft donor cells, taken 360 days after TCRalphabeta/CD19-depleted stem cell transplant. The origin of the receptors is a male patient aged 10 to 17 who had a stem cell transplant for acute myeloid leukemia, so the T cells may come from the graft donor.

This clonotype appeared a few times. The CDR3 coding sequence is TGCAGCGTTCGCCTAGCGGCCTCCAGCTCCTACGAGCAGTACTTC. As protein: CSVRLAASSSYEQYF. This chain connects TRBV29-1 to TRBJ2-7; 7 bases match TRBD2. CDR1 and CDR2 from the germline V gene are SQVTM and ANQGSEA. The ends lost 5 bases at V and 0 bases at J; junction bases unmatched: 10. The CDR3 loop spans 15 amino acids.

This clonotype was detected ten times or more. The J gene is TRBJ2-3, the V gene TRBV6-5, with D perhaps TRBD2 (6 bases). The CDR3 sequence is 12 residues long. Germline CDR1 is MNHEY and CDR2 is SVGAGI. The V end was cut by 3 bases, the J end by 12 bases, with 13 bases between. The DNA of the CDR3 is TGTGCCAGCAGTTATCCGGGAGAGGGACAGTATTTT. Translated: CASSYPGEGQYF.

In this sample, this clonotype turned up many times. The CDR3 loop is CASSESPSAPGQGHIQYF. CDR3 DNA sequence: TGTGCCAGCAGTGAATCACCATCGGCCCCGGGACAGGGACACATTCAGTACTTC. V is TRBV25-1 and J is TRBJ2-4, with 9 bases fitting TRBD1. The V gene end was trimmed by 1 base and the J gene end by 8 bases; junction bases not matched to a gene: 15. The CDR3 length is 18 residues. Germline V gives CDR1 MGHDK, CDR2 SYGVNS.

The CDR3 DNA reads as TGTGCCACCAGCAGAGATCGGTTAGCAGAGTACGAGCAGTACTTC. This sequence encodes CATSRDRLAEYEQYF. The chain couples TRBV15 to TRBJ2-7, with D uncertain. Trimming removed 0 bases at V and 4 bases at J, with 13 bases between. Per the germline V gene, CDR1 is LNHNV and CDR2 is YYDKDF (reference sequence). This CDR3 has 15 amino acids.

The CDR3 nucleotides read TGCAGCGTTAGCGGAGAGAGCACAGATACGCAGTATTTT. Its protein product is CSVSGESTDTQYF. V and J are TRBV29-1 and TRBJ2-3; tentatively, D is TRBD2 (5 bases). Per the germline V gene, CDR1 is SQVTM and CDR2 is ANQGSEA. CDR3 size: 13 residues. Trimming left V 5 bases short and J 0 bases short, with 9 bases between.

This clonotype was picked up many times. V and J are TRBV7-2 and TRBJ2-1, with 8 bases that match TRBD1. The CDR3 spans 21 residues. Per the germline V gene, CDR1 is SGHTA and CDR2 is FQGNSA. J was trimmed by 0 bases and V by 2 bases; bases with no gene match: 18. The CDR3 nucleotides are TGTGCCAGCAGCTTACCCCGACAGGGGTCGGCTCCTCTCAGCTCCTACAATGAGCAGTTCTTC. This encodes CASSLPRQGSAPLSSYNEQFF.

CDR3 loop: CSARVGTSGYYEQYF. In nucleotides, the CDR3 is TGCAGTGCTAGAGTTGGTACTAGCGGGTACTACGAGCAGTACTTC. The V gene is TRBV20-1, the J gene TRBJ2-7; 9 positions match TRBD2. Per germline, CDR1 DFQATT and CDR2 SNEGSKA (reference sequence). This CDR3 has 15 amino acids. With 1 base clipped from V and 3 bases from J, the junction kept 7 bases outside the gene matches.

The sample holds many counts of this clonotype. V and J are TRBV20-1 and TRBJ2-3; 9 bases line up with TRBD2. The CDR3 has 16 residues. Germline-derived CDR1 and CDR2 are DFQATT and SNEGSKA (reference sequence). J lost 1 base, V lost 2 bases, and 7 bases had no gene match. This chain's CDR3 is CSARLAGPGGTDTQYF. The CDR3, as DNA: TGCAGTGCTAGACTAGCGGGACCCGGGGGCACAGATACGCAGTATTTT.

In this sample, this clonotype turned up a few times. V is TRBV10-3 and J is TRBJ2-1, with D unclear. Germline CDR1 is ENHRY and CDR2 is SYGVKD. The V gene lost 0 bases and the J gene lost 7 bases, with 13 bases spanning the gap. This CDR3 region has 15 residues. CDR3 amino acids: CAISESGPPLNEQFF. The CDR3 nucleotides are TGTGCCATCAGTGAGTCAGGCCCACCTTTGAATGAGCAGTTCTTC.

CDR3 DNA sequence: TGCGCCAGCAGCTTGGCAAATGGCCCGACCTACGAGCAGTACTTC. Amino acids: CASSLANGPTYEQYF. The genes are TRBV5-1 and TRBJ2-7; D remains unclear. Per the germline V gene, CDR1 is SGHRS and CDR2 is YFSETQ. Trimming pared 0 bases from V and 2 bases from J, leaving 12 bases between. The CDR3 runs to 15 residues.

This clonotype was counted ten times or more. V gene TRBV12-3 or TRBV12-4 combines with J gene TRBJ2-5; D gene uncertain. This CDR3 contains 15 residues. V shed 1 base and J shed 5 bases, with 14 bases lying between them. The DNA for the CDR3 is TGTGCCAGCAGTTTAGAAGGGTGGAATGGGGAGACCCAGTACTTC. This sequence encodes CASSLEGWNGETQYF.

The chain employs TRBV18 and TRBJ2-1, with TRBD2 identical over 12 bases. With V trimmed by 0 bases and J by 0 bases, 0 bases remained unmatched. Germline V gene sequence: CDR1 KGHSH, CDR2 LQKENI. This CDR3 is built from 17 residues. CDR3 in DNA: TGTGCCAGCTCACCACCGACTAGCGGGAGCTCCTACAATGAGCAGTTCTTC. It codes for CASSPPTSGSSYNEQFF.